This TCR beta chain was retrieved from a study of human T cells and chemical hapten exposure. In the study overall: Slight volume differences across pooled libraries mainly accounted for varying per-sample TCR yields.

Individual cDNA molecules (in the library) carried attached unique molecular identifiers. TCRdb re-called the RACE reads through MiXCR, storing one row per CDR3 protein. This table has 180,000 or so distinct CDR3 sequences, 20% to 25% appearing once. For this clonotype: The antigen remains unidentified.

Indicated time point: patch test 1, 2 weeks after DPC sensitization. Treatment noted: therapeutic diphenylcyclopropenone sensitization with weekly scalp DPC. In every case, blood was obtained before the patch test was applied. Study results and caveats: As the donors had alopecia, their immune response may differ from healthy people's.

This CDR3 comprises 20 residues. Trimming at V came to 0 bases and at J to 3 bases, leaving 18 bases not matched to a gene. Germline assignment: CDR1 SGHRS and CDR2 YFSETQ. This sequence joins TRBV5-1 and TRBJ2-1; TRBD2 aligns across 7 bases. The sample consisted of whole blood, taken in connection with sensitization to the hapten diphenylcyclopropenone (DPC). This receptor was identified in a woman between 45 and 60 years old with alopecia areata. Some clones in this sample may be carry-over from other donors' samples. The CDR3 region has the DNA TGCGCCAGCAGCTTGGGCAGCCCAGGTGTGAGCGGGACCGTCTACAATGAGCAGTTCTTC. This codes for CASSLGSPGVSGTVYNEQFF.